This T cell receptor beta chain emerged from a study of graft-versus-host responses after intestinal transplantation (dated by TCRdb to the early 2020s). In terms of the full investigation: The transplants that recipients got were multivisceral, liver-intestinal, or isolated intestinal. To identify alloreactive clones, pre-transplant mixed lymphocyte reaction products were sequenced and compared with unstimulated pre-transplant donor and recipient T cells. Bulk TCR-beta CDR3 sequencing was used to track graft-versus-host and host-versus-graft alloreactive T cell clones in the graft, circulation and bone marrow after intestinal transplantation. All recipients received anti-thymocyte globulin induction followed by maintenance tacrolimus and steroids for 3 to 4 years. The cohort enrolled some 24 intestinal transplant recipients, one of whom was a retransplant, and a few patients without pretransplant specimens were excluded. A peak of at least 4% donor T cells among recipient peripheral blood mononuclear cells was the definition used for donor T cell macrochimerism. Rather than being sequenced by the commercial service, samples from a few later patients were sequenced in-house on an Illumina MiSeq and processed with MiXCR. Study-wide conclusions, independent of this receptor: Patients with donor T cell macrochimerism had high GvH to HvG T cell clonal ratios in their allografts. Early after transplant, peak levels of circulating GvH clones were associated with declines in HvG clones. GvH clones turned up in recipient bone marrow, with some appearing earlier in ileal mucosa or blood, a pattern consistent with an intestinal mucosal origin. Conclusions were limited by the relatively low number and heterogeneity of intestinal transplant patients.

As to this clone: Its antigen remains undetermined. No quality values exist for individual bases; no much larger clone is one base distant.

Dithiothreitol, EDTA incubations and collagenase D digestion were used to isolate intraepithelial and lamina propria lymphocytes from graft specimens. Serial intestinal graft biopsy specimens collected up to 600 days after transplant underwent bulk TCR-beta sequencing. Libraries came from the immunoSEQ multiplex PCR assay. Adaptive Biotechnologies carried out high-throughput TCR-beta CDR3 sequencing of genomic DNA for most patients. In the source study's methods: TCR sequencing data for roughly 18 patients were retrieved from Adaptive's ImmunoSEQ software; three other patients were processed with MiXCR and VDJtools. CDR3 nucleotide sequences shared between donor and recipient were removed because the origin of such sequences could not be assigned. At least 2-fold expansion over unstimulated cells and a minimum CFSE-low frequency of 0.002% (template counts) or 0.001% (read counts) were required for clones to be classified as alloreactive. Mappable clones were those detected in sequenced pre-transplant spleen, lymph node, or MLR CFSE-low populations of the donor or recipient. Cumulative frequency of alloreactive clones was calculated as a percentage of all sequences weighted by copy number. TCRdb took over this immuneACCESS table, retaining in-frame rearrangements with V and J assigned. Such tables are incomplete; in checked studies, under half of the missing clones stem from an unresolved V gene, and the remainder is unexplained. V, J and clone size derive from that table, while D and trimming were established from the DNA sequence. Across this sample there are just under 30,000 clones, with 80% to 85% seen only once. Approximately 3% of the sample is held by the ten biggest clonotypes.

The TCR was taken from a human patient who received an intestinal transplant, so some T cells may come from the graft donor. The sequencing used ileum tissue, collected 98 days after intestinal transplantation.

The encoded CDR3 is CASSLSSRTEAFF. Read as DNA, the sequence is TGTGCCAGCAGTTTATCCAGCCGGACTGAAGCTTTCTTT. This sequence uses TRBV27 and TRBJ1-1; no D gene can be assigned with confidence. V loses 0 bases of germline sequence and J loses 5 bases, and the interval between the two ends is 7 bases. Including the terminal cysteine and phenylalanine, the CDR3 comprises 13 residues. Only the CDR3 part of the read is kept: 39 bases, read in frame from the first base. CDR1 and CDR2 are drawn from the germline V gene (reference sequence): MNHEY, SMNVEV.